Presented here are 30 T cell receptor beta chains from one specimen sequenced in a study of graft-versus-host responses after intestinal transplantation. Generated by immunoSEQ multiplex PCR, the TCRdb table keeps only in-frame clones and is missing some. The sample includes about 25,000 clones, roughly 82% seen only once; the top ten take more than 0.8%. No cognate antigen is known for these TCRs. This specimen was unstimulated CD8+ T cells sorted from spleen or lymph node cells, taken before transplant. Receptor source: a human donor who was the organ donor for an intestinal transplant.

The gene calls are TRBV13 and TRBJ1-1, with no clear D. CDR3 length equals 16 residues. From germline, CDR1 is PRHDT and CDR2 FYEKMQ (reference sequence). V was clipped by 1 base and J by 3 bases, with 15 bases between them. The CDR3 sequence is CASSLVGFSGYTEAFF. The CDR3 coding sequence is TGTGCCAGCAGCTTAGTTGGGTTTTCGGGGTACACTGAAGCTTTCTTT.

This clone was counted between two and nine times. This rearrangement joins TRBV15 to TRBJ1-1; D perhaps matches TRBD1 (5 bases). The germline CDR1 and CDR2 sequences are LNHNV and YYDKDF (reference sequence). CDR3 length equals 15 residues. Trimming left V 3 bases short and J 4 bases short, with 15 bases between. The CDR3 DNA follows: TGTGCCACCAGCAGTGGGTCAGGGAGGGGCACTGAAGCTTTCTTT. Protein sequence: CATSSGSGRGTEAFF.

The chain couples TRBV4-3 to TRBJ1-1, with D tentatively TRBD1 (6 bases). Deletions cut 1 base from V and 4 bases from J, with 19 bases between. This CDR3 contains 17 residues. Germline CDR1 LGHNA, CDR2 YSLEER. The CDR3 DNA sequence: TGCGCCAGCAGCCAAGTATTATCCCGACAGGTGGGCACTGAAGCTTTCTTT. Translated, it gives CASSQVLSRQVGTEAFF.

The sample holds a few counts of this clone. The chain recombines TRBV7-2 with TRBJ2-7, with 9 nucleotides matching TRBD2. This CDR3 is built from 16 residues. V lost 4 bases to trimming and J lost 4 bases; unmatched junction nucleotides: 11. CDR1 and CDR2 from the germline V gene are SGHTA and FQGNSA. In DNA form, the CDR3 reads TGTGCCAGCAGCTATATAGCGGGGGACCTGGGGTACGAGCAGTACTTC. Translating gives CASSYIAGDLGYEQYF.

This clone occurred once. The J gene is TRBJ2-5, the V gene TRBV29-1; TRBD1 matches at 7 bases. The CDR3 is 15 residues long. V lost 4 bases and J lost 2; bases outside the gene matches: 10. Germline CDR1 SQVTM, CDR2 ANQGSEA. This CDR3 is CSVGERGQPQETQYF. The CDR3, as DNA: TGCAGCGTTGGAGAAAGGGGACAGCCACAAGAGACCCAGTACTTC.

The chain links TRBV29-1 to TRBJ2-1; 10 bases agree with TRBD1. Germline V gives CDR1 SQVTM, CDR2 ANQGSEA. V shed 5 bases, J shed 0 bases, and the junction held 1 base outside the gene matches. This CDR3 spans 14 amino acids. The CDR3 DNA reads as TGCAGCGTTCGGACAGGGGGCTCCTACAATGAGCAGTTCTTC. It codes for CSVRTGGSYNEQFF.

This chain uses TRBV10-3 with TRBJ2-4, with D perhaps matching TRBD1 (6 bases). In germline, CDR1 is ENHRY, CDR2 SYGVKD. Trimming took off 3 bases at V and 5 bases at J, with 11 bases between the two ends. CDR3 length equals 14 residues. CDR3 nucleotide sequence: TGTGCCATCAGTGAAGGGCAGGGGCAAAACATTCAGTACTTC. Translation gives CAISEGQGQNIQYF.

The chain has TRBV15 and TRBJ1-4, with D hard to call. The CDR3 has 16 residues. Deletions cut 1 base from V and 8 bases from J, with 17 bases between. In germline, CDR1 is LNHNV, CDR2 YYDKDF (reference sequence). The CDR3 DNA reads TGTGCCACCAGCAGAGTCCGAGGAGTCAGCCTAGAAAAACTGTTTTTT. Translated: CATSRVRGVSLEKLFF. Complete variable domain (other parts from reference TRBV15 and TRBJ1-4): DAMVIQNPRYQVTQFGKPVTLSCSQTLNHNVMYWYQQKSSQAPKLLFHYYDKDFNNEADTPDNFQSRRPNTSFCFLDIRSPGLGDTAMYLCATSRVRGVSLEKLFFGSGTQLSVL.

The chain links TRBV7-8 to TRBJ2-5; 8 bases match TRBD1. The J call could be wrong; TRBJ2-7 is a better fit for the DNA end. Germline loops: CDR1 SGHVS, CDR2 FQNEAQ. The CDR3 is 15 amino acids. CDR3 sequence: CASSLANRGYGEQYF. The CDR3 nucleotides read TGTGCCAGCAGCTTAGCGAACAGGGGGTACGGCGAGCAGTACTTC.

The gene calls are TRBV5-1 and TRBJ2-1; maybe TRBD2 (6 bases). The CDR3 has 16 residues. V was clipped by 0 bases and J by 4 bases, with 14 bases between them. Germline CDR1 reads SGHRS; CDR2 reads YFSETQ. CDR3 nucleotide sequence: TGCGCCAGCAGCTTGGAAGGACTACTGGGTTACAATGAGCAGTTCTTC. Amino acids: CASSLEGLLGYNEQFF.

In nucleotides, the CDR3 is TGTGCCAGCAGCCAAGAATCAGGGGGAACAAGGAGGTTGCTCGAGCAGTACTTC. This translates into CASSQESGGTRRLLEQYF. The genes are TRBV4-2 and TRBJ2-7; 7 bases are a match to TRBD1. After removal of 0 bases from V and 6 bases from J, the junction contained 17 bases not matched to a gene. Germline V gene lookup returns CDR1 LGHNA and CDR2 YNFKEQ. CDR3 length: 18 amino acids.

The rearrangement uses TRBV5-1 and TRBJ2-1; D is unresolved. The germline V and J ends were trimmed by 2 bases and 8 bases, with 8 bases remaining between them. This CDR3 is 12 amino acids long. Germline CDR1 and CDR2: SGHRS and YFSETQ. In DNA form, the CDR3 reads TGCGCCAGCAGCTTAGCTGGGCATGAGCAGTTCTTC. Its protein is CASSLAGHEQFF.

This chain links TRBV7-2 with TRBJ2-1; 10 bases align to TRBD1. The CDR3 length is 15 residues. The V gene's germline CDR1 is SGHTA and CDR2 FQGNSA. The V segment lost 0 bases and the J segment 8 bases; nucleotides outside the gene matches: 4. This CDR3 reads CASSLAGQGSDEQFF. In DNA, the CDR3 is TGTGCCAGCAGCTTAGCGGGACAGGGGTCGGATGAGCAGTTCTTC.

The V gene is TRBV6-1, the J gene TRBJ2-4; no firm D call. Germline V gene data show CDR1 as MNHNS and CDR2 as SASEGT. V lost 3 bases and J lost 2, with 14 bases in between. This CDR3 is built from 16 residues. CDR3 DNA: TGTGCCAGCAGTGAGCTTCCTGGACCTCCCAAAAACATTCAGTACTTC. As protein: CASSELPGPPKNIQYF.

This chain links TRBV7-6 with TRBJ2-2, with a possible D match to TRBD1 (5 bases). The CDR3 is 16 residues long. CDR1 and CDR2 (germline): SGHVS, FNYEAQ. V was trimmed by 3 bases and J by 5 bases, leaving 16 bases between them. This CDR3 reads CASSFYGAVITGELFF. Here the CDR3 DNA reads TGTGCCAGCAGCTTTTATGGGGCGGTTATTACCGGGGAGCTGTTTTTT.

The chain couples TRBV4-3 to TRBJ2-7; the D is unclear. This CDR3 spans 15 amino acids. Germline V CDR1 and CDR2: LGHNA, YSLEER. V was cut by 1 base and J by 3 bases, with 13 bases left in between. The CDR3 nucleotides are TGCGCCAGCAGCCAAGTCCTAGGGTCGGACTACGAGCAGTACTTC. Translated: CASSQVLGSDYEQYF.

The chain combines TRBV4-1 with TRBJ2-1, with D possibly being TRBD1 (5 bases). The CDR3 has 15 amino acids. CDR1 and CDR2 from the germline V gene are MGHRA and YSYEKL. The germline V and J ends were trimmed by 0 bases and 7 bases, with 13 bases remaining between them. The CDR3 sequence: CASSQDRKGRNEQFF. The CDR3 coding sequence is TGCGCCAGCAGCCAAGATAGGAAGGGGCGGAATGAGCAGTTCTTC.

CDR3 in DNA: TGTGCCAGCAGCTCTTCCAACGAGCAGTACTTC. Its protein is CASSSSNEQYF. V is TRBV7-9 and J is TRBJ2-7; D call uncertain. The V end was cut by 4 bases, the J end by 5 bases, with 6 bases between. Per the germline V gene, CDR1 is SEHNR and CDR2 is FQNEAQ (reference sequence). The CDR3 consists of 11 residues.

The rearrangement links TRBV7-9 to TRBJ2-1; 7 nucleotides agree with TRBD2. The germline CDR1 and CDR2 sequences are SEHNR and FQNEAQ (reference sequence). The CDR3 covers 14 residues. Trimming removed 7 bases from V and 2 bases from J; junction bases left unmatched: 5. CDR3 region: CASKPGGAYNEQFF. The CDR3 nucleotides are TGTGCCAGCAAACCGGGAGGAGCCTACAATGAGCAGTTCTTC.

The chain combines TRBV27 with TRBJ1-5; tentative D call: TRBD1 (6 bases). Germline lookup yields CDR1 MNHEY and CDR2 SMNVEV (reference sequence). Deletions cut 10 bases from V and 6 bases from J, with 19 bases between. The CDR3 totals 14 residues. This chain's CDR3 is CATAAEGEFQPQHF. CDR3 nucleotides: TGTGCCACCGCCGCGGAGGGGGAGTTTCAGCCCCAGCATTTT.

Here the CDR3 reads CASSMRGGELFF. DNA for the CDR3: TGTGCCAGTAGTATGCGAGGAGGGGAGCTGTTTTTT. This chain uses TRBV19 with TRBJ2-2; D gene ambiguous. The CDR3 has 12 amino acids. Trimming stripped 3 bases from V and 8 bases from J, with 7 bases between. Germline CDR1 and CDR2: LNHDA and SQIVND (reference sequence).

The chain is built from TRBV6-5 and TRBJ1-1; D gene unclear. The CDR3 has 13 residues. V dropped 2 bases and J dropped 5 bases, with 9 bases sitting between them. Per germline, CDR1 MNHEY and CDR2 SVGAGI. The DNA for the CDR3 is TGTGCCAGCAGTTACGCATCGGGTACTGAAGCTTTCTTT. Encoded protein: CASSYASGTEAFF.

Only a few counts were recorded for this clone. The rearrangement links TRBV2 to TRBJ2-5; TRBD1 is a possible D gene (6 bases). V lost 6 bases and J lost 4, with 15 bases in between. Looked up from germline, CDR1 is SNHLY and CDR2 is FYNNEI. The CDR3 totals 14 residues. The CDR3 DNA sequence: TGTGCCAGCAGGGAACAGGGAACAGGAGAGACCCAGTACTTC. Amino acid sequence: CASREQGTGETQYF.

In this sample, this clone turned up a few times. The chain is built from TRBV5-4 and TRBJ2-1; D is undetermined. Germline V gives CDR1 SGHNT, CDR2 YYREEE (reference sequence). The germline V and J ends were trimmed by 0 bases and 10 bases, with 8 bases remaining between them. The CDR3 consists of 12 residues. CDR3 sequence (DNA): TGTGCCAGCAGCTTGGGGGGTTGGGAGCAGTTCTTC. As protein: CASSLGGWEQFF.

The genes are TRBV21-1 and TRBJ2-5; TRBD2, the table's D call, was not compared with the DNA. TRBV21-1 is a pseudogene. The CDR3 contains 16 residues. Here the CDR3 reads CASSKGGSGGSETQYF. The CDR3 coding sequence is TGTGCCAGCAGCAAAGGGGGTAGCGGGGGGTCGGAGACCCAGTACTTC.

This chain uses TRBV13 with TRBJ2-7, with 10 nucleotides matching TRBD2. Germline V lookup: CDR1 PRHDT, CDR2 FYEKMQ (reference sequence). The CDR3 has 15 residues. The V segment lost 5 bases and the J segment 2 bases; nucleotides outside the gene matches: 6. DNA for the CDR3: TGTGCCAGCAGCACCGGGACTAGCGCTCCCTACGAGCAGTACTTC. Translation: CASSTGTSAPYEQYF. The variable domain in full, completed from reference TRBV13 and TRBJ2-7, reads AAGVIQSPRHLIKEKRETATLKCYPIPRHDTVYWYQQGPGQDPQFLISFYEKMQSDKGSIPDRFSAQQFSDYHSELNMSSLELGDSALYFCASSTGTSAPYEQYFGPGTRLTVT.

The chain recombines TRBV5-4 with TRBJ1-1; D unclear. CDR1 is SGHNT, CDR2 YYREEE, per germline (reference sequence). CDR3 length equals 11 residues. V lost 5 bases, J lost 1 base, and 3 bases lay in between. The CDR3 protein is CASRGNTEAFF. For the CDR3, the DNA is TGTGCCAGCAGGGGGAACACTGAAGCTTTCTTT.

The rearrangement joins TRBV11-2 to TRBJ2-1; the D gene could be TRBD1 or TRBD2 (5 bases each). The V and J ends lost 4 bases and 14 bases respectively, with 18 bases between them. This CDR3 has 13 amino acids. CDR1 is SGHAT, CDR2 FQNNGV, per germline. Here the CDR3 reads CASSSRGTTLEFF. Written as DNA, the CDR3 is TGTGCCAGCAGCTCCAGAGGGACCACACTTGAGTTCTTC.

This clone was seen more than once but under ten times. The chain joins TRBV27 to TRBJ1-1; tentative D call: TRBD1 (5 bases). V was shortened by 0 bases and J by 3 bases, with 11 bases between the two germline ends. Germline values: CDR1 MNHEY, CDR2 SMNVEV (reference sequence). This CDR3 spans 15 amino acids. The CDR3 region is CASSLSTGPYTEAFF. CDR3 DNA sequence: TGTGCCAGCAGTTTATCGACGGGGCCCTACACTGAAGCTTTCTTT.

The rearrangement uses TRBV19 and TRBJ2-1; D is possibly TRBD2 (6 bases). CDR3 length: 14 residues. The germline V gene has CDR1 LNHDA and CDR2 SQIVND (reference sequence). With 2 bases removed from V and 2 bases from J, the gap between germline ends came to 7 bases. The CDR3 DNA is TGTGCCAGTAGTATATCGGGAGCCTACAATGAGCAGTTCTTC. The encoded protein is CASSISGAYNEQFF.